The TCR beta chain described here comes from a study of blood T cell repertoires in COVID-19. Looking at the study overall: PBMCs, B-cell-depleted T cells, or T cells were the source of the cDNA or gDNA that made up the material.

Grouping used clinical history reported by participants in a survey and questionnaire. This CDR3 is built from 14 residues. Trimming removed 4 bases from V and 3 bases from J; junction bases left unmatched: 3. Germline assignment: CDR1 LGHDT and CDR2 YNNKEL (reference sequence). As originally analysed: Amplifying reference gene primers gave estimates of nucleated cell counts. The method was immunoSEQ multiplex PCR; TCRdb's version includes in-frame clones alone and lacks a portion of them. V and J calls and clone size are those listed in that table; D and trimming were worked out from the DNA. Of about 140,000 clones in the sample, 84% were seen once.

Sequenced material: PBMCs or T cells enriched from blood (not recorded which). The V call is TRBV3-1 (or the pseudogene TRBV3-2), the J call TRBJ2-7, with TRBD2 identical over 10 bases. This TCR was recovered from a woman in her forties or fifties with acute COVID-19. As DNA, the CDR3 is TGTGCCAGCAGCCGCCTAGCGGGAGACTACGAGCAGTACTTC. Its translation: CASSRLAGDYEQYF.